This T cell receptor (beta chain) was identified during a study of blood T cells in healthy people across ages. Primers used in a second PCR of roughly 6 to 11 cycles were a sample-barcoded 5' primer and a J-beta primer mix. TCRdb passed the 5' RACE reads through MiXCR, listing each CDR3 protein once. This sample carries around 1,900,000 distinct CDR3 sequences, about two fifths of them seen once, and the ten largest clones take under 25%. The CDR3 loop spans 15 amino acids. Trimming cost V 0 bases and J 4 bases, with 12 bases left between them. Germline CDR1 is LGHNA and CDR2 is YSLEER. Each sample gave at least 7 million isolated PBMCs.

This rearrangement joins TRBV4-3 to TRBJ1-2; D is undetermined. Sequencing was done on a sample of blood. The TCR originated in a human donor in good health. DNA for the CDR3: TGCGCCAGCAGCCAAGACTTTTTCTCAGCCTATGGCTACACCTTC. It specifies CASSQDFFSAYGYTF.